The entry below gives a single T cell receptor (beta chain) sequence along with its context. This record belongs to a study of control samples from healthy donors and cancer patients. Generated by immunoSEQ multiplex PCR, the TCRdb table keeps only in-frame clones and is missing some. Of some 80,000 clones listed, approximately 92% were seen once; the top ten hold nearly 6%. V was cut by 2 bases and J by 6 bases, with 7 bases left in between. Germline V CDR1 and CDR2: MDHEN, SYDVKM. The CDR3 length is 13 residues. The TCR comes from a woman aged 55 to 70 in good health. The chain uses TRBV28 and TRBJ2-2; D remains unclear. The sample taken for sequencing was blood. CDR3: CASSLEDPGELFF. In DNA, the CDR3 is TGTGCCAGCAGTTTAGAGGACCCCGGGGAGCTGTTTTTT.